A selection of T cell receptor beta chains follows, all from one sample in a study of blood T cell repertoires in COVID-19. Measured with immunoSEQ multiplex PCR; TCRdb has only the in-frame clones, and not every one. The data show fewer than 450,000 clones, about 92% seen once. The sample consisted of PBMCs or T cells enriched from blood (not recorded which). These TCRs come from a man aged 18 to 30 who had recovered from COVID-19. CDR3s include the opening cysteine and the closing phenylalanine or tryptophan. Each record gives: V gene, D gene, clone size, J gene, CDR3 DNA, CDR3 protein. D genes are given only for firm matches. Size is omitted from some rows. Given values are once, few, many or a class for expanded clones.

>TRBV5-4|TRBD2|.|TRBJ2-1
TGTGCCAGCAGCCCGAGGGATAGCGGGAGTAATGAGCAGTTCTTC
CASSPRDSGSNEQFF
>TRBV21-1|.|.|TRBJ1-4
TGTGCCAGCAGCACAAACAGTTCTCCAACTAATGAAAAACTGTTTTTT
CASSTNSSPTNEKLFF
>TRBV7-3|.|.|TRBJ1-6
TGTGCCAGCAGCCCAGGTGGGAATTCACCCCTCCACTTT
CASSPGGNSPLHF
>TRBV3-1/TRBV3-2|.|.|TRBJ2-7
TGTGCCAGCAGCCATGGGACCCTGCGGGGCTACGAGCAGTACTTC
CASSHGTLRGYEQYF
>TRBV7-9|TRBD1|.|TRBJ1-4
TGTGCCAGCAGCTGGGACAGGAAGATAACTAATGAAAAACTGTTTTTT
CASSWDRKITNEKLFF
>TRBV28|TRBD1|once|TRBJ1-4
TGTGCCAGCAGTATTGGACAGGGGGCGTTAGCTAATGAAAAACTGTTTTTT
CASSIGQGALANEKLFF
>TRBV5-4|.|.|TRBJ2-5
TGTGCCAGCAGCTTGGGACTCGAACAAGAGACCCAGTACTTC
CASSLGLEQETQYF
>TRBV3-1/TRBV3-2|TRBD1|.|TRBJ1-2
TGTGCCAGCAGCCAAGCCCCGGGACAGGGTTATGGCTACACCTTC
CASSQAPGQGYGYTF
>TRBV28|.|.|TRBJ1-2
TGTGCCAGCAGTTCTGAGTCCTATGGCTACACCTTC
CASSSESYGYTF
>TRBV11-2|.|.|TRBJ1-6
TGTGCCAGCAGCTTAGAGGGGGGGGCCTATAATTCACCCCTCCACTTT
CASSLEGGAYNSPLHF